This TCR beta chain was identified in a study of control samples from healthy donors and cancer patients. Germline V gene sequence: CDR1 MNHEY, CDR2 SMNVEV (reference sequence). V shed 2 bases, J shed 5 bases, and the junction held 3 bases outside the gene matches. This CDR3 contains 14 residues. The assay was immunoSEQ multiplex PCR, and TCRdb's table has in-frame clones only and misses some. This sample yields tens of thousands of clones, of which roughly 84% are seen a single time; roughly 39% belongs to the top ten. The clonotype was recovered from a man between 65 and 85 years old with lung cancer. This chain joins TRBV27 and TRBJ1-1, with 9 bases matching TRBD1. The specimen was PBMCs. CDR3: CASSLTGGATEAFF. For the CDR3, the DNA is TGTGCCAGCAGTTTAACAGGGGGCGCGACTGAAGCTTTCTTT.